This T cell receptor beta chain was sequenced in a study of T-cell reconstitution after alpha-beta-depleted transplantation in children. Study-wide points: Some patients' high day-60 TCRbeta diversity was traced to surviving recipient T cells and thymic progenitors. Approximately two months post-transplant, alpha-beta T cells reportedly originated from several hundred expanded graft clones. Newly generated T cells supplied most T-cell counts and diversity one year post-transplant.

A remark on this clonotype: Its antigen is undetermined.

Unique molecular identifiers were incorporated when the TCRbeta library was constructed. TCRdb used MiXCR to reprocess the PCR reads, holding one entry per CDR3 protein. The table lists 500,000 to 750,000 distinct CDR3 sequences, roughly a quarter of them singletons, with less than 40% in the top ten. The CDR3 covers 15 residues. Germline lookup yields CDR1 LGHNT and CDR2 FRNRAP. After removal of 0 bases from V and 5 bases from J, the junction contained 3 bases not matched to a gene. Specimen: PBMCs, collected before TCRalphabeta/CD19-depleted stem cell transplant. The rearrangement uses TRBV12-5 and TRBJ2-1; 8 nucleotides align to TRBD2. The sequence derives from a boy in the first two years of life with Wiskott-Aldrich syndrome, due to receive a stem cell transplant. CDR3 nucleotide sequence: TGTGCTAGTGGTTTGGTACTAGCGGAGAACAATGAGCAGTTCTTC. It translates to CASGLVLAENNEQFF.